This T cell receptor beta chain was identified during a study of blood T cell repertoires in COVID-19. Repertoires were generated with immunoSEQ multiplex PCR, while TCRdb's copy carries only in-frame clones and drops some. The data hold about 190,000 clones, with roughly 80% observed a single time. This CDR3 region has 17 residues. V gave up 4 bases and J gave up 4 bases; unmatched junction bases: 12. Germline loops: CDR1 SGHRS, CDR2 YFSETQ. The V gene is TRBV5-1, the J gene TRBJ2-3; 10 positions agree with TRBD1. The sequenced sample was peripheral blood. The sequence was collected from a human donor in a cohort sampled during active COVID-19. The CDR3 DNA reads TGCGCCAGCAGCGCACAGAAGGGACAGGGGCTTCCAGATACGCAGTATTTT. Residues: CASSAQKGQGLPDTQYF.